This TCR beta chain was identified during a study of CD8 T cells in Susac syndrome. This CDR3 contains 14 residues. The V end was cut by 3 bases, the J end by 0 bases, with 5 bases between. An amount of RNA that ranged from roughly 0.45 to 1 ug was reverse transcribed with random hexamers. It was immunoSEQ multiplex PCR that amplified TCR beta CDR3 across 54 Vbeta and 13 Jbeta. TCRdb passed the immunoSEQ multiplex PCR reads through MiXCR, listing each CDR3 protein once. The table has roughly 190,000 distinct CDR3 sequences, approximately 95% seen once. CD8+ and CD4+ T cells from blood underwent TCR beta sequencing. It was negative isolation that provided the CD8+ and CD4+ T cells, whereas TEMRA cells were enriched by FACS.

The material sequenced was CD8+ T cells from PBMCs. The receptor comes from a human donor with Susac syndrome. The chain carries TRBV12-3 or TRBV12-4 and TRBJ2-2, with D unresolved. CDR3 loop: CASSFSSNTGELFF. In DNA form, the CDR3 reads TGTGCCAGCAGTTTTTCATCGAACACCGGGGAGCTGTTTTTT.